A selection of T cell receptor beta chains follows, all from one sample in a study of cytomegalovirus exposure and HLA in healthy donors. The repertoire was sequenced with immunoSEQ multiplex PCR; TCRdb's copy has only in-frame clones and lacks some. The repertoire holds around 99,000 clones, with 60% to 70% as singletons. Source material: PBMCs. The receptor source for this set is a woman in her 30s in good health and CMV-seronegative. CDR3s leave out the opening cysteine and the closing phenylalanine or tryptophan. Fields, in order: V gene, CDR3 length, CDR3 protein.

V: TRBV7-2; length: 13; CDR3: ASSLVVVPGGELF
V: TRBV10-1; length: 13; CDR3: ASSEQRTSVYEQY
V: TRBV7-9; length: 13; CDR3: ASSSPSSGRYEQY
V: TRBV19; length: 12; CDR3: ASSIAGQNTEAF
V: TRBV6-1; length: 17; CDR3: ASSEFLTGVGSGANVLT
V: TRBV7-9; length: 14; CDR3: ASSGHPAGRTDTQY
V: TRBV9; length: 14; CDR3: ASSVAAGGIVNEQF
V: TRBV19; length: 13; CDR3: ASSGAGGSFYEQY
V: TRBV28; length: 13; CDR3: ASSPGGAGTETQY
V: TRBV27; length: 11; CDR3: ASSTDRDTEAF
V: TRBV9; length: 12; CDR3: ASSPRQGPDTQY
V: TRBV30; length: 14; CDR3: AWSVGTSGSYNEQF
V: TRBV4-1; length: 13; CDR3: ASSRGLLEWDTQY
V: TRBV4-1; length: 13; CDR3: ASSQVQGQLYEQY
V: TRBV6-5; length: 11; CDR3: ASTMTKEGKLF
V: TRBV7-9; length: 14; CDR3: ASSLSRDNSGNTIY